This T cell receptor beta chain was identified in a study of cytomegalovirus exposure and HLA in healthy donors (TCRdb year 2017). In terms of the full investigation: In an earlier analysis of around 540 of the donors, about 270 Gb of sequence data and 90 million to 120 million unique TCR beta sequences from 150 million to 200 million T cells were reported. About 280 gigabases of sequencing data and some 85 million unique TCR sequences were included in an early release covering 500 to 750 HLA-typed donors. Of the 350 to 450 genotyped donors, less than 90% were placed in the genetic ancestry cluster associated with self-reported Caucasian donors. The study was designed to test whether signatures of past pathogen exposure could be identified by cataloging public T cell receptors. The T cell repertoires of 550 to 850 subjects were profiled by immunosequencing and related to cytomegalovirus serostatus. Besides the first cohort of 500 to 700 subjects, a separate validation cohort made up of roughly 130 different subjects was used. To predict cytomegalovirus infection status, the study combined high-throughput TCR immunosequencing, statistical association of individual TCRs with disease status, and machine learning. To study patterns of TCR occurrence, a later analysis re-analyzed previously published TCR beta repertoires from several hundred donors and added high-resolution HLA genotyping. Rather than drawing on any new phenotypic data, the later analysis identified candidate immune exposures from TCR beta sequences and the way those sequences occurred across donors. To decide whether each TCR beta V gene segment behaved as functional or pseudogenic, an earlier analysis of fewer than 750 of the donors relied on high-throughput TCR beta sequencing. Donor age, sex, ethnicity and CMV serostatus were collected together with the repertoire data. A later genetic analysis took genome-wide SNP genotypes for about 55% of the 666 donors and used that subset as a discovery cohort. All discovery cohort repertoires had been generated using a single sequencing platform. HLA typing covered class I and class II loci at four-digit resolution. The number of typed donors differed by locus: about 620-640 for A, B, C, DRB1 and DQB1; some 500 for DQA1; over 600 for DPA1; and 400 to 480 for DPB1. Several DR-DQ haplotypes were treated as single units for association and clustering because of strong linkage in the cohort. Among about 400 genotyped donors of the cohort, an average of roughly 230,000 unique TCR beta nucleotide sequences was sequenced per donor, of which about 20% were non-productive. Results and caveats for the whole study, not just this receptor: CMV serostatus was the only immune exposure information available for the cohort. Most CMV-associated TCR beta chains appeared to be HLA-restricted in a later analysis, and the HLA associations seemed to be driven largely by CMV exposure. HLA typing was unavailable for some donors at each locus, so association tests used only the typed subset. Cytomegalovirus status was reported to be diagnosed by the classifier with high specificity and sensitivity in both the original and validation cohorts. When HLA alleles, especially DR and DQ, strongly co-occurred, TCR associations were difficult to assign to individual alleles. An association between a missense DCLRE1C variant and V-gene and J-gene trimming of TCR beta chains was found in a later genetic analysis and replicated in an independent cohort. In a later analysis, HLA-associated TCR beta chains were found to be more clonally expanded and to have lower generation probabilities than equally common non-associated chains. The cohort was sequenced for TCR beta chains only, and without alpha or paired-chain data the features that could be detected were limited. In a later analysis, some 18,000 TCR beta sequences were associated with specific HLA alleles at a false discovery rate of 0.05. A total of fewer than 200 TCR beta chains were listed by the study as associated with cytomegalovirus. An earlier analysis of approximately 540 of the donors showed that most TCR beta V segments appeared in productive rearrangements either about 87% or about 30% of the time, which broadly matched IMGT annotations. A cluster of highly shared sequence variants was judged likely to be a technical artifact of the sequencing pipeline. Correlated functional status among segregating V segments might be attributable to linkage disequilibrium, but an unknown experimental factor could not be ruled out. The 87-base-pair reads could not distinguish some IMGT-functional V segments, including TRBV6-2 and TRBV6-3, so those segments were excluded. A further reported finding was that TCR beta sequences accurately predicted the HLA-A and HLA-B alleles for most subjects in the first cohort. Compared with the 666-donor mean, donors in an Asian-associated ancestry cluster had fewer N-insertions in productive TCRs, according to a later genetic analysis. The authors suggested that the approach could potentially be generalized to other disease states and immunological phenotypes. The earlier analysis of approximately 590 of the donors excluded some 16 rarely observed V segments, including chromosome 9 orphons, because counts were too low. Most TCR sequences were seen in very few donors, while some public TCRs were found in many individuals. Sequencing depth was assumed to be roughly uniform across donors in the presence/absence analyses, though that assumption may not hold. In vitro tests confirmed that three of the cytomegalovirus-associated TCR beta chains recognize cytomegalovirus antigens. In a later analysis, the rate of TCR association differed among HLA loci, with DRB1 alleles having the most associated TCRs and HLA-C alleles having the fewest. A later analysis reported that several top co-occurrence clusters appeared linked to parvovirus B19, influenza, CMV and Epstein-Barr virus.

The receptor library was made with the immunoSEQ multiplex PCR assay. A mixture of 60 forward primers for TCR Vbeta segments and 13 reverse primers for TCR Jbeta segments was used in the multiplex PCR. A multiplex PCR assay on genomic DNA amplified the CDR3 region of rearranged TCR beta genes. On the Illumina HiSeq System, the amplified TCR beta libraries were sequenced as 87-base-pair reads. For the original study's pipeline: A later analysis tallied roughly 78 million unique TCR beta chains across the 700 or so repertoires, and approximately 12 million of those chains were shared by two or more donors. Raw reads were error-corrected and collapsed into unique sequences with a nearest-neighbor algorithm that merged closely related sequences to remove PCR and sequencing errors. CDR3 sequences were aligned to IMGT reference sequences to assign V, D and J gene segments. Each retained sequence needed at least a six-nucleotide match to both a V gene segment and a J gene segment. A rearrangement counted as productive if the CDR3 had no stop codons and remained in frame with V and J, and every other rearrangement counted as non-productive. CDR3 was defined by IMGT convention, running from the second conserved V-encoded cysteine to the conserved J-encoded phenylalanine. In an earlier analysis of 550 to 650 of the donors, sequences lacking an unambiguous match to a single V gene segment were excluded. An earlier analysis of 587 of the donors called V segments functional above 56.7% productive rearrangements and segregating when the between-donor standard deviation exceeded 5%. A statistical classification framework was developed to diagnose cytomegalovirus status using the catalog of TCR beta chain sequences. In a later analysis, TCR nucleotide sequences were compared against IMGT/GENE-DB human TR gene sequences so that V and J genes could be assigned. A later analysis assigned CDR3 sequences and most-parsimonious VDJ recombination scenarios with the TCRdist pipeline. In a later analysis, each TCR beta chain was defined by its CDR3 amino acid sequence together with its V-gene family, and reads without a unique V-gene family were excluded. As a way to deal with suspected cross-contamination and a sequencing artifact, a later analysis dropped 640 or so nucleotide sequences that were highly shared and had low generation probability. A later analysis calculated a clonal expansion index for each public chain from normalized within-repertoire ranks of inferred template counts. In a later analysis, generation probabilities were computed using a VDJ recombination model fitted to out-of-frame rearrangements, and the results were checked against IGoR. In a later analysis, TCR-TCR, TCR-HLA and TCR-CMV co-occurrence was scored with hypergeometric tests, and a repertoire-size bias correction was applied to TCR pairs. In a later analysis, false discovery rates were estimated by permuting HLA or CMV assignments 20 times. In a later analysis, co-occurring TCRs were grouped with DBSCAN, and TCRdist sequence similarity was added when clustering was performed within HLA-allele-positive subsets. Repertoires with fewer than 30,000 or more than 120,000 public chains were left out of co-occurrence clustering, as were a handful of repertoires with anomalous nucleotide sharing. TCRdb limited this immuneACCESS table to in-frame rearrangements with V and J called. A share of clones is missing; checked studies link under half to unresolved V genes, and the rest is unexplained. V and J calls and clone size are copied from that table; D and trimming were computed from the DNA. Counted in this sample were about 120,000 clones; around 79% of them appeared once. The ten largest clones add up to around 1.6% of the sample.

The cohort comprised around 690 healthy bone marrow donors. Cohort members were all nominally healthy when sampled, although unrecorded immune exposures were likely present. The donor tested CMV seronegative and was one of the 352 seronegative cohort members. Each donor provided a peripheral blood sample, and peripheral blood mononuclear cells were used for TCR beta sequencing. Genomic DNA was extracted from the blood cell samples with the Qiagen DNeasy Blood Extraction Kit. In the germline V gene, CDR1 corresponds to SGDLS and CDR2 to YYNGEE. V is shortened by 3 bases, J by 4 bases, and the region joining them spans 11 bases. The CDR3 sequence holds 13 residues, the cysteine and phenylalanine included. CDR3 DNA is the only sequence kept; it has 39 bases, read in frame from the first base. In the case of this clone: What antigen it recognizes has not been identified. The record has no base qualities; no much larger clone is one base away.

Sequencing was carried out using PBMCs. The receptor was derived from a woman aged 18-30 years in good health and CMV-seronegative. This sequence uses TRBV9 and TRBJ2-7, and perhaps TRBD2 as D gene, on 6 matching bases. At the DNA level, the sequence is TGTGCCAGCAGCGCGGACTACCCTTACGAGCAGTACTTC. Translated, this is CASSADYPYEQYF. The variable domain in full, with residues beyond the CDR3 obtained from the reference TRBV9 and TRBJ2-7 genes, is DSGVTQTPKHLITATGQRVTLRCSPRSGDLSVYWYQQSLDQGLQFLIQYYNGEERAKGNILERFSAQQFPDLHSELNLSSLELGDSALYFCASSADYPYEQYFGPGTRLTVT.